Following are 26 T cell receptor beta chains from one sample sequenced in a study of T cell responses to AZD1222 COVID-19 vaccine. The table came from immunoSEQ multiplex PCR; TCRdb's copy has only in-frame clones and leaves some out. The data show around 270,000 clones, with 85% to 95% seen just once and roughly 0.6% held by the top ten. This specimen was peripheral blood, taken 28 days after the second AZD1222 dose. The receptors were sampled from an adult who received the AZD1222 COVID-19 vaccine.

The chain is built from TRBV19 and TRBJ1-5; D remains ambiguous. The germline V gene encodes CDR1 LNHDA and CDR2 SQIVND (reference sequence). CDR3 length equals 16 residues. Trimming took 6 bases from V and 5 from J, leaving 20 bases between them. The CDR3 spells CASRVAVEGDYQPQHF. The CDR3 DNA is TGTGCCAGTAGGGTTGCGGTGGAGGGAGATTATCAGCCCCAGCATTTT.

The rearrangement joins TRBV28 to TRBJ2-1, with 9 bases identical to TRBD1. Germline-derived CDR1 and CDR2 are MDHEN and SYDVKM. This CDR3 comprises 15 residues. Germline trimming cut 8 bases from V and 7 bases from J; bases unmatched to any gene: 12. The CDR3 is CASDYETGGRNEQFF. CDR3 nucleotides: TGTGCCAGCGACTACGAGACAGGGGGTCGGAATGAGCAGTTCTTC.

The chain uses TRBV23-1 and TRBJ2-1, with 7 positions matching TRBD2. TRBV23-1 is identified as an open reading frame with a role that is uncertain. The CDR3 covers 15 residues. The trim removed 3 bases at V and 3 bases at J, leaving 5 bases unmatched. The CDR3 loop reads CASSQRLADYNEQFF. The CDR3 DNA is TGCGCCAGCAGTCAGAGGCTAGCGGACTACAATGAGCAGTTCTTC.

CDR3 sequence (DNA): TGTGCCAGCAGCCAAAGAGGGCGCAATTCACCCCTCCACTTT. This translates into CASSQRGRNSPLHF. The chain links TRBV3-1 (or the pseudogene TRBV3-2) to TRBJ1-6; D is undetermined. This CDR3 is built from 14 residues. Trimming left V 2 bases short and J 7 bases short, with 9 bases between. Germline-derived CDR1 and CDR2 are LGHDT and YNNKEL (reference sequence).

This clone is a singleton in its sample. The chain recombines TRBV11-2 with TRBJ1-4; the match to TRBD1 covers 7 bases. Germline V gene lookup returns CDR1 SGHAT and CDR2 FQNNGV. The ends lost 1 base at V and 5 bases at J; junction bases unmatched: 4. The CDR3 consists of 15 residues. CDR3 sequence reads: CASSLAGGSNEKLFF. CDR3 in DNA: TGTGCCAGCAGCTTAGCAGGGGGATCGAATGAAAAACTGTTTTTT.

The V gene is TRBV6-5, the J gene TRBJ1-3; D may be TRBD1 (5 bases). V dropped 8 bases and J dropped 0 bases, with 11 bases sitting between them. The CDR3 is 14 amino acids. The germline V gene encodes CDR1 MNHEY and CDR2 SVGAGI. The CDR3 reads CASHDSLSGNTIYF. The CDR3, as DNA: TGTGCCAGCCACGACAGCCTCTCTGGAAACACCATATATTTT.

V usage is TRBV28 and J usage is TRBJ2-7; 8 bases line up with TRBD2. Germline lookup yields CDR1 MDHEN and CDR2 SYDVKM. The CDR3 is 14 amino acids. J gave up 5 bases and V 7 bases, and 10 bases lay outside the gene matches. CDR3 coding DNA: TGTGCCAGCAAGATTCGGGAGGGCGGCCACGAGCAGTACTTC. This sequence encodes CASKIREGGHEQYF.

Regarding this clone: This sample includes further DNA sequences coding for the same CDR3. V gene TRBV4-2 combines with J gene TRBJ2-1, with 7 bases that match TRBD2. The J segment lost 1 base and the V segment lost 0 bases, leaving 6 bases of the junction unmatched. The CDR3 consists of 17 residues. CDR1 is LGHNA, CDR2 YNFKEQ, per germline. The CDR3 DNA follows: TGTGCCAGCAGCCAAGATTTGCGCGGGAGTTCCTACAATGAGCAGTTCTTC. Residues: CASSQDLRGSSYNEQFF.

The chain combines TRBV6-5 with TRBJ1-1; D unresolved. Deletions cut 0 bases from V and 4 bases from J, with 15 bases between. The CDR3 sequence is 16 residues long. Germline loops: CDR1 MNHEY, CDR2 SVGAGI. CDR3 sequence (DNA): TGTGCCAGCAGTTACTCTGGGTCGTGGCAGATCACTGAAGCTTTCTTT. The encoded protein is CASSYSGSWQITEAFF.

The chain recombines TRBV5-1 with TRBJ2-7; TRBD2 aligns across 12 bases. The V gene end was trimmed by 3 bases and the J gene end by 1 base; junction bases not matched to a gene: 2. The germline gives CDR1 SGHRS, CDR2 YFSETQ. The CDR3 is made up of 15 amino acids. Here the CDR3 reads CASSSGLAGSYEQYF. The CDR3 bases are TGCGCCAGCAGCTCGGGACTAGCGGGTTCCTACGAGCAGTACTTC. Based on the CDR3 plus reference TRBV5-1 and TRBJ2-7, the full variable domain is KAGVTQTPRYLIKTRGQQVTLSCSPISGHRSVSWYQQTPGQGLQFLFEYFSETQRNKGNFPGRFSGRQFSNSRSEMNVSTLELGDSALYLCASSSGLAGSYEQYFGPGTRLTVT.

CDR3 nucleotides: TGTGCCAGCAGGACCCGGACGGCAACTAATGAAAAACTGTTTTTT. Amino acid sequence: CASRTRTATNEKLFF. The V call is TRBV2, the J call TRBJ1-4; no firm D call. Germline lookup yields CDR1 SNHLY and CDR2 FYNNEI. The CDR3 length is 15 residues. Trimming stripped 6 bases from V and 0 bases from J, with 11 bases between.

CDR3 nucleotides: TGTGCCAGCAGTTACCTCGACAGACTAATCCTTTCTGGAAACACCATATATTTT. Translating gives CASSYLDRLILSGNTIYF. V gene TRBV6-2 or TRBV6-3 combines with J gene TRBJ1-3; D is possibly TRBD1 (5 bases). The CDR3 spans 18 residues. Germline V gene data show CDR1 as MNHEY and CDR2 as SVGEGT. V lost 2 bases and J 1 base, leaving 18 bases between the germline ends.

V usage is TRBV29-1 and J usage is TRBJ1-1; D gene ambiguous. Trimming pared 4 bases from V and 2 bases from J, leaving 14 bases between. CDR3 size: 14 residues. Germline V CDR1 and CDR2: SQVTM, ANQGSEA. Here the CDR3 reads CSVGAWTGNTEAFF. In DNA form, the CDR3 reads TGCAGCGTTGGGGCCTGGACGGGAAACACTGAAGCTTTCTTT.

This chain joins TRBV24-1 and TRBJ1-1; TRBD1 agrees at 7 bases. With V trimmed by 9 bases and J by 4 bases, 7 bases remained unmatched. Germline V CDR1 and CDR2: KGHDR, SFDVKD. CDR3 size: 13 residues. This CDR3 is CATCPSGGTEAFF. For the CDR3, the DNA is TGTGCCACCTGCCCCTCAGGGGGCACTGAAGCTTTCTTT.

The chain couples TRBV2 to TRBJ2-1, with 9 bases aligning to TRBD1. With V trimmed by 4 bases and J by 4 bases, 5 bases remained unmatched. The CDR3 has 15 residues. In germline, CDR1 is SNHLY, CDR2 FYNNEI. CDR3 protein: CASSVQGARYNEQFF. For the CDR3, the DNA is TGTGCCAGCAGTGTACAGGGGGCAAGGTACAATGAGCAGTTCTTC.

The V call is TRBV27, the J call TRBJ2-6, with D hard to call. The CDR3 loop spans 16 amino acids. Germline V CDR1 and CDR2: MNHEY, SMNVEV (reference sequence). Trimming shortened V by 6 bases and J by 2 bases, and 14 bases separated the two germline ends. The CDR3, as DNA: TGTGCCAGCAGCGTCATAGGTGGGACTGGGGCCAACGTCCTGACTTTC. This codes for CASSVIGGTGANVLTF.

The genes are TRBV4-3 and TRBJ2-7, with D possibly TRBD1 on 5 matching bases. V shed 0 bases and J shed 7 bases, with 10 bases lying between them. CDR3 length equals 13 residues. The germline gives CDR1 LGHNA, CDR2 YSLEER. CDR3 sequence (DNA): TGCGCCAGCAGCCAAGATGGGGCGAGAGAGCAGTACTTC. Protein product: CASSQDGAREQYF.

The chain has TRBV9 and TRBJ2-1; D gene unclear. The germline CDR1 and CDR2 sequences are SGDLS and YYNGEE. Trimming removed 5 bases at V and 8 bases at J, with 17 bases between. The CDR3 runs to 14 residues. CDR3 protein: CASRPLPGPDEQFF. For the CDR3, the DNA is TGTGCCAGCAGACCCTTACCCGGCCCCGATGAGCAGTTCTTC.

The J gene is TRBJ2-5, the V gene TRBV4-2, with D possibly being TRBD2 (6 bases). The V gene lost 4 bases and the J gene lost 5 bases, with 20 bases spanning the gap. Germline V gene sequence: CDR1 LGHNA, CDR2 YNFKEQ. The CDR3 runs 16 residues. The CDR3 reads CASSRSLASALETQYF. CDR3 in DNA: TGTGCCAGCAGCCGGTCGCTGGCTAGCGCCTTGGAGACCCAGTACTTC.

As DNA, the CDR3 is TGCAGCTTTGGGACAGGGCGTACTGAAGCTTTCTTT. Residues: CSFGTGRTEAFF. V is TRBV29-1 and J is TRBJ1-1, with 9 nucleotides matching TRBD1. V dropped 8 bases and J dropped 5; count of bases not matched to a gene: 6. The CDR3 consists of 12 residues. The germline V gene has CDR1 SQVTM and CDR2 ANQGSEA.

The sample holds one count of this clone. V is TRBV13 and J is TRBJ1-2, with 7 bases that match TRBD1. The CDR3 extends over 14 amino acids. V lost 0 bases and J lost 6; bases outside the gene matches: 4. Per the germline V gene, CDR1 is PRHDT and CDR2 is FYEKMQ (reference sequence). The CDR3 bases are TGTGCCAGCAGCTTAGGCAGGGGGACCCATGGCTACACCTTC. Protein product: CASSLGRGTHGYTF. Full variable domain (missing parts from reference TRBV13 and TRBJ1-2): AAGVIQSPRHLIKEKRETATLKCYPIPRHDTVYWYQQGPGQDPQFLISFYEKMQSDKGSIPDRFSAQQFSDYHSELNMSSLELGDSALYFCASSLGRGTHGYTFGSGTRLTVV.

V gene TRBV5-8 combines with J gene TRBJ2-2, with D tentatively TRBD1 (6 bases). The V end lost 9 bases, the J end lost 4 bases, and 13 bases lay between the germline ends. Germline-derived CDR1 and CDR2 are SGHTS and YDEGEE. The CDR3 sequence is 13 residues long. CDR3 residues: CANHRETTGELFF. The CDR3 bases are TGTGCCAACCACAGGGAGACCACCGGGGAGCTGTTTTTT.

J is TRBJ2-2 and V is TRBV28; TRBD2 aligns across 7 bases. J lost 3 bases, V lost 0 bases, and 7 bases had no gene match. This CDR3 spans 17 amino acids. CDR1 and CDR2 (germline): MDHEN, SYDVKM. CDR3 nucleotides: TGTGCCAGCAGTTTATGGAGGGGAAGCGGGGACACCGGGGAGCTGTTTTTT. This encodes CASSLWRGSGDTGELFF.

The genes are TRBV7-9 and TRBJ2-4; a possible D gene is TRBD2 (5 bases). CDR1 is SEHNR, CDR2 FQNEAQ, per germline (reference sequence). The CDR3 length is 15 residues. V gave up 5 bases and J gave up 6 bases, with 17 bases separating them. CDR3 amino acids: CASSPTGPRGNIQYF. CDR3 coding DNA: TGTGCCAGCAGCCCTACCGGGCCCCGGGGAAACATTCAGTACTTC.

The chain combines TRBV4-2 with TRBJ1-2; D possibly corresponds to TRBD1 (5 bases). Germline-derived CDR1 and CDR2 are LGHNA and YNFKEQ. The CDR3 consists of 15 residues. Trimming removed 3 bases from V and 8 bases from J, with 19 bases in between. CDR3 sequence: CASSQDRQTGGGYTF. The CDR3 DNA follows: TGTGCCAGCAGCCAGGATCGACAAACGGGGGGAGGCTACACCTTC.

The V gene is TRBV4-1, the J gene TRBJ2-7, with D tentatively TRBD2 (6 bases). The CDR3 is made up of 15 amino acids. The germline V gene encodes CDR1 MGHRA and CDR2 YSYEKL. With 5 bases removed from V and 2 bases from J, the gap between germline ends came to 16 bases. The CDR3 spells CASSAVLTSTYEQYF. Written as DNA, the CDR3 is TGCGCCAGCAGCGCAGTACTGACTAGTACCTACGAGCAGTACTTC.